A selection of T cell receptor beta chains follows, all from one sample in a study of blood T cells in healthy people across ages. Using its own MiXCR run on the 5' RACE reads, TCRdb lists one record per CDR3 protein. The table includes about 320,000 distinct CDR3 sequences, around 29% detected once. Sample: blood. These receptors all come from a woman between 70 and 85 years old in good health. The CDR3 runs from the conserved cysteine through the conserved F or W. D genes are given only for firm matches. Only part of the rows carry a size: once, few, many, or a class if the clone is expanded.

clone_size,d_call,j_call,v_call,cdr3_aa,cdr3_nt
.,TRBD2,TRBJ2-1,TRBV28,CASILAGSYNEQFF,TGTGCCAGCATCCTAGCGGGATCCTACAATGAGCAGTTCTTC
.,.,TRBJ2-5,TRBV7-6,CASSLETGFSNQETQYF,TGTGCCAGCAGCTTAGAGACAGGTTTTTCGAACCAAGAGACCCAGTACTTC
many,.,TRBJ2-3,TRBV6-6,CASTPGGRGDTQYF,TGTGCCAGCACTCCCGGAGGCAGGGGAGATACGCAGTATTTT
.,TRBD2,TRBJ2-5,TRBV29-1,CSVEAGGAETQYF,TGCAGCGTTGAAGCGGGAGGGGCAGAGACCCAGTACTTC
.,.,TRBJ2-7,TRBV7-2,CASSLGKGWYEQYF,TGTGCCAGCAGCTTAGGGAAGGGGTGGTACGAGCAGTACTTC
.,.,TRBJ1-6,TRBV10-3,CAISGRENSPLHF,TGTGCCATCAGTGGGCGTGAGAATTCACCCCTCCACTTT
.,.,TRBJ1-4,TRBV6-6,CASRKAGSLNEKLFF,TGTGCCAGCAGGAAAGCCGGGAGTCTCAATGAAAAACTGTTTTTT
many,.,TRBJ2-5,TRBV10-3,CAISGSGVETQYF,TGTGCCATCAGTGGGTCGGGAGTGGAGACCCAGTACTTC
few,.,TRBJ1-1,TRBV5-1,CASSLPRRDTEAFF,TGCGCCAGCAGCTTGCCCCGTAGGGACACTGAAGCTTTCTTT
.,.,TRBJ2-5,TRBV7-8,CASSLASVYQTLYF,TGTGCCAGCAGCTTAGCGTCGGTTTACCAGACCCTGTACTTC
.,TRBD1,TRBJ1-5,TRBV6-6,CATRAVDRDYQPQHF,TGTGCCACCCGGGCCGTGGACAGGGATTATCAGCCCCAGCATTTT
.,.,TRBJ2-7,TRBV7-8,CASSLADPKIVYEQYF,TGTGCCAGCAGCTTAGCAGACCCCAAGATCGTTTACGAGCAGTACTTC
.,.,TRBJ1-4,TRBV3-1,CASSQEGLTRNEKLFF,TGTGCCAGCAGCCAAGAAGGGCTAACCCGGAATGAAAAACTGTTTTTT
.,.,TRBJ2-5,TRBV20-1,CSAPHGNQETQYF,TGCAGTGCTCCCCATGGTAACCAAGAGACCCAGTACTTC
once,.,TRBJ1-1,TRBV7-9,CASSAENREAFF,TGTGCCAGCAGTGCCGAAAATCGTGAAGCTTTCTTT
few,.,TRBJ2-5,TRBV10-3,CAISDPRYREETQYF,TGTGCCATCAGTGACCCGAGGTACAGGGAAGAGACCCAGTACTTC
.,.,TRBJ1-2,TRBV28,CASVGQGRYYGYTF,TGTGCCAGCGTTGGGCAGGGTCGGTACTATGGCTACACCTTC
.,.,TRBJ2-1,TRBV7-2,CASSQASSSPYNEQFF,TGTGCCAGCAGCCAAGCGTCTTCATCCCCCTACAATGAGCAGTTCTTC
few,.,TRBJ2-1,TRBV20-1,CSAREWGASLIYEQFF,TGCAGTGCGCGGGAGTGGGGGGCCAGTCTGATCTATGAGCAGTTCTTC
.,.,TRBJ2-1,TRBV20-1,CSAPRQLYNEQFF,TGCAGTGCCCCGAGACAGCTCTACAATGAGCAGTTCTTC
.,TRBD1,TRBJ1-1,TRBV7-2,CASSYRGRDTEAFF,TGTGCCAGCAGCTACAGGGGAAGAGACACTGAAGCTTTCTTT
few,.,TRBJ2-7,TRBV5-5,CASSLYRGNYEQYF,TGTGCCAGCAGCTTGTATAGGGGAAACTACGAGCAGTACTTC
few,.,TRBJ2-2,TRBV5-6,CASSLSRGTGELFF,TGTGCCAGCAGCTTGAGTAGAGGGACCGGGGAGCTGTTTTTT
few,.,TRBJ2-5,TRBV5-1,CASSRTDGGETQYF,TGCGCCAGCAGCAGGACAGATGGGGGAGAGACCCAGTACTTC
.,TRBD1,TRBJ2-7,TRBV12-3/TRBV12-4,CASRRTGVDEQYF,TGTGCCAGCCGGCGGACAGGGGTTGACGAGCAGTACTTC
many,TRBD1,TRBJ2-5,TRBV28,CASRPGTGVTYQETQYF,TGTGCCAGCAGGCCCGGGACAGGGGTTACGTACCAAGAGACCCAGTACTTC
.,.,TRBJ2-7,TRBV28,CASLQGGTTYEQYF,TGTGCCAGCCTTCAAGGAGGCACGACCTACGAGCAGTACTTC
medium-sized,TRBD1,TRBJ2-7,TRBV6-6,CASSYSTDRGHIYEQYF,TGTGCCAGCAGTTACTCGACGGACAGGGGGCATATCTACGAGCAGTACTTC
.,.,TRBJ2-5,TRBV20-1,CSASSGIADGWAETQYF,TGCAGTGCCTCTTCCGGGATAGCAGACGGCTGGGCAGAGACCCAGTACTTC
.,.,TRBJ2-5,TRBV10-3,CAISESGTQETQYF,TGTGCCATCAGTGAGTCCGGCACACAAGAGACCCAGTACTTC
.,.,TRBJ1-4,TRBV7-3,CASSLGSGINEKLFF,TGTGCCAGCAGCTTAGGGTCAGGGATTAATGAAAAACTGTTTTTT
few,.,TRBJ2-1,TRBV6-2/TRBV6-3,CASGFRDFYNEQFF,TGTGCCAGCGGATTCAGGGATTTCTACAATGAGCAGTTCTTC
.,TRBD2,TRBJ2-2,TRBV5-1,CASSFNVGGSNTGELFF,TGCGCCAGCAGCTTCAACGTGGGAGGGTCGAACACCGGGGAGCTGTTTTTT